A single sample is the source of the 14 T cell receptor beta chains below, sequenced in a study of regulatory T cells in long-lasting Graves disease. Combining iRepertoire HTBI primers with Arm-PCR of CDR3 regions, the authors built TCR beta libraries. TCRdb independently ran MiXCR on the multiplex PCR reads; one entry per CDR3 protein. The repertoire holds 400,000 to 500,000 distinct CDR3 sequences, with over 12% as singletons. Time point denoted: newly diagnosed GD, antithyroid drugs for less than 3 months. The TCR library was made from RNA that had been extracted from PBMCs in TRIzol. These data were also filed under a second study, of T cells in Graves' hyperthyroidism and ophthalmopathy.

The sample here was peripheral blood mononuclear cells (PBMCs), taken at new diagnosis, from a patient treated with antithyroid drugs. The receptor set was obtained from a middle-aged woman with Graves disease.

In its sample, this clonotype was seen a few times. V and J are TRBV13 and TRBJ1-1; D is perhaps TRBD1 (6 bases). V lost 5 bases to trimming and J lost 4 bases, with 14 bases between them. CDR1 PRHDT and CDR2 FYEKMQ come from the germline V gene (reference sequence). This CDR3 spans 14 amino acids. CDR3 sequence: CASSLRTETTEAFF. For the CDR3, the DNA is TGTGCCAGCAGCCTTCGGACAGAAACCACTGAAGCTTTCTTT.

Worth noting for this clonotype: This may arise from a read error, as a much more abundant clone is one base away. The chain joins TRBV11-3 to TRBJ2-5; D not resolved. Per the germline V gene, CDR1 is SGHNT and CDR2 is YENEEA. The CDR3 consists of 14 residues. The CDR3 sequence: CASTFRFRQDTQYF. Written as DNA, the CDR3 is TGTGCCAGCACCTTTCGATTTCGTCAAGATACCCAGTACTTC.

This clonotype was observed at least ten times. The chain joins TRBV7-2 to TRBJ2-1; TRBD2 agrees at 8 bases. The V and J ends lost 4 bases and 5 bases, in that order; junction bases with no gene match: 7. CDR3 length: 15 residues. Germline V gives CDR1 SGHTA, CDR2 FQGNSA. For the CDR3, the DNA is TGTGCCAGCAGCTACGGACTAGCCGGCCACAATGAGCAGTTCTTC. This gives the protein CASSYGLAGHNEQFF. Filled out from reference TRBV7-2 and TRBJ2-1, the complete variable domain reads GAGVSQSPSNKVTEKGKDVELRCDPISGHTALYWYRQSLGQGLEFLIYFQGNSAPDKSGLPSDRFSAERTGGSVSTLTIQRTQQEDSAVYLCASSYGLAGHNEQFFGPGTRLTVL.

Note on this clonotype: A far larger clone is only one base removed, so a read error is likely. The chain employs TRBV11-1 and TRBJ2-7; D may be TRBD1 (6 bases). The end of the DNA aligns better with TRBJ1-2, so the J call may be wrong. Germline V gene lookup returns CDR1 SGHAT and CDR2 FQDESV (reference sequence). The CDR3 is 15 residues long. The CDR3 DNA follows: TGTGCCAGCAGCCCGGACAGCCACGTCTCCTATAGCTACACCTTC. It encodes CASSPDSHVSYSYTF.

There are a few counts of this clonotype. The rearrangement uses TRBV28 and TRBJ1-2; D is unclear. V lost 4 bases, J lost 4 bases, and 4 bases lay in between. The CDR3 totals 11 residues. Germline values: CDR1 MDHEN, CDR2 SYDVKM. CDR3 sequence (DNA): TGTGCCAGCAGTTCCATCTATGGCTACACCTTC. It encodes CASSSIYGYTF.

Ten or more counts support this clonotype. V and J are TRBV7-9 and TRBJ1-2; 7 positions agree with TRBD1. The germline CDR1 and CDR2 sequences are SEHNR and FQNEAQ (reference sequence). The J segment lost 7 bases and the V segment lost 6 bases, leaving 5 bases of the junction unmatched. The CDR3 has 12 residues. This CDR3 reads CASSLSGGGYTF. The CDR3 DNA follows: TGTGCCAGCAGTTTATCAGGGGGTGGCTACACCTTC.

The table lists this clonotype with a few counts. A read error may be the cause here, since a much bigger clone is one base away. The rearrangement uses TRBV12-3 or TRBV12-4 and TRBJ1-1; perhaps TRBD1 as D (5 bases). The ends were cut back, 3 bases at V and 2 bases at J, with 16 bases in the middle. CDR3 size: 16 residues. The CDR3 region has the DNA TGTGCCAGCAGTTTTGCCCAGGGTAACATAAACACTGAAGCTTTCTTT. Translated: CASSFAQGNINTEAFF.

This clonotype showed up just a few times. The chain is built from TRBV19 and TRBJ2-7, with D perhaps TRBD2 (5 bases). With 6 bases removed from V and 0 bases from J, the gap between germline ends came to 9 bases. The CDR3 is made up of 13 amino acids. Germline V lookup: CDR1 LNHDA, CDR2 SQIVND (reference sequence). The chain's CDR3 is CASRDGNSYEQYF. CDR3 nucleotides: TGTGCCAGTAGGGACGGGAACTCCTACGAGCAGTACTTC.

At least ten counts were recorded for this clonotype. The gene calls are TRBV6-1 and TRBJ2-2; 9 positions match TRBD1. The CDR3 loop spans 15 amino acids. Germline loops: CDR1 MNHNS, CDR2 SASEGT. The trim removed 6 bases at V and 1 base at J, leaving 3 bases unmatched. The CDR3 loop reads CASSPGQGNTGELFF. DNA of the CDR3: TGTGCCAGCAGCCCGGGACAGGGGAACACCGGGGAGCTGTTTTTT.

Many counts were recorded for this clonotype. This chain connects TRBV12-3 or TRBV12-4 to TRBJ1-2, with a weak D call TRBD1 (5 bases). Deletions cut 8 bases from V and 9 bases from J, with 22 bases between. The CDR3 sequence is 14 residues long. The chain's CDR3 is CASVNSGTQSRYTF. The CDR3 nucleotides read TGTGCCAGCGTAAACTCCGGGACCCAATCCCGCTACACCTTC.

V usage is TRBV19 and J usage is TRBJ1-2; 7 positions agree with TRBD1. Germline loops: CDR1 LNHDA, CDR2 SQIVND (reference sequence). CDR3 size: 15 residues. The J segment lost 6 bases and the V segment lost 5 bases, leaving 12 bases of the junction unmatched. Here the CDR3 reads CASSPRDRARNGYTF. The CDR3 bases are TGTGCCAGTAGTCCACGCGACAGGGCAAGAAATGGCTACACCTTC.

The J gene is TRBJ1-6, the V gene TRBV19; D possibly corresponds to TRBD1 (5 bases). The CDR3 is made up of 15 amino acids. Germline CDR1 LNHDA, CDR2 SQIVND (reference sequence). Trimming removed 6 bases at V and 9 bases at J, with 18 bases between. CDR3 DNA: TGTGCCAGTAGGAGGGACTCGGGCGCTTCTTCACCCCTCCACTTT. Residues: CASRRDSGASSPLHF.

This clonotype was counted ten times or more. The chain joins TRBV18 to TRBJ1-2; D not certain. V gave up 4 bases and J gave up 3 bases, with 12 bases separating them. Germline lookup yields CDR1 KGHSH and CDR2 LQKENI. This CDR3 region has 14 residues. CDR3 region: CASSRTTEYYGYTF. In nucleotides, the CDR3 is TGTGCCAGCTCACGAACTACGGAATACTATGGCTACACCTTC. The variable domain in full, completed from reference TRBV18 and TRBJ1-2, reads NAGVMQNPRHLVRRRGQEARLRCSPMKGHSHVYWYRQLPEEGLKFMVYLQKENIIDESGMPKERFSAEFPKEGPSILRIQQVVRGDSAAYFCASSRTTEYYGYTFGSGTRLTVV.

The sample holds a few counts of this clonotype. The V call is TRBV10-2, the J call TRBJ2-7, with a tentative D call TRBD1 (5 bases). The CDR3 is made up of 13 amino acids. Trimming shortened V by 0 bases and J by 4 bases, and 7 bases separated the two germline ends. Looked up from germline, CDR1 is WSHSY and CDR2 is SAAADI. CDR3 DNA: TGCGCCAGCAGTGAGTCCCCAGGGTACGAGCAGTACTTC. It codes for CASSESPGYEQYF.